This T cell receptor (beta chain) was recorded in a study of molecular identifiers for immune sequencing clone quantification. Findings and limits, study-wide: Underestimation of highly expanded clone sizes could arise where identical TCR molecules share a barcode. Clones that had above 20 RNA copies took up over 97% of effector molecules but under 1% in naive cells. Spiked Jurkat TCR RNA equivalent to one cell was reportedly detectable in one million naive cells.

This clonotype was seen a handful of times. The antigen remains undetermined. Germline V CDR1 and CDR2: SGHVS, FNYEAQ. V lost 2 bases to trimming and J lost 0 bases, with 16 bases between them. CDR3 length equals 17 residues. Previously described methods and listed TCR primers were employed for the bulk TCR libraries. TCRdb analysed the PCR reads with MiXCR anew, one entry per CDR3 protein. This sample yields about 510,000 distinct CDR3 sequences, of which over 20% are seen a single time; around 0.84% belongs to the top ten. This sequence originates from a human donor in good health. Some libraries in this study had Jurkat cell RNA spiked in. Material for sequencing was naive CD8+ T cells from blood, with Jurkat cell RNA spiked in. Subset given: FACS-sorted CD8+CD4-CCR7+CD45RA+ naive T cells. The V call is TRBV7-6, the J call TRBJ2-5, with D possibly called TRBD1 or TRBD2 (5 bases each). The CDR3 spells CASSLRSQWGNQETQYF. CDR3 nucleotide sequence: TGTGCCAGCAGCTTAAGGAGTCAGTGGGGGAACCAAGAGACCCAGTACTTC.